The 25 T cell receptor beta chains listed next were all sequenced from one sample in a study of T-cell reconstitution after alpha-beta-depleted transplantation in children. Molecular barcoding with unique molecular identifiers was used for the TCRbeta library. One entry per CDR3 protein results from TCRdb running MiXCR on the PCR reads. This sample yields over 550,000 distinct CDR3 sequences, of which about 10% are seen a single time; roughly 4% belongs to the top ten. Sample: PBMCs from the stem cell graft donor, taken from the stem cell graft. These TCRs come from a human donor who donated a stem cell graft to a child with acute myeloid leukemia.

This clonotype was observed a few times. DNA for the CDR3: TGTGCCAGCAGCCTTGCGACTAGCGCCTACGAGCAGTACTTC. Residues: CASSLATSAYEQYF. The genes are TRBV7-2 and TRBJ2-7, with 8 bases that match TRBD2. CDR1 and CDR2 (germline): SGHTA, FQGNSA. V was clipped by 5 bases and J by 2 bases; unmatched bases: 5. The CDR3 has 14 amino acids.

The rearrangement uses TRBV20-1 and TRBJ2-7, with TRBD2 identical over 7 bases. Germline assignment: CDR1 DFQATT and CDR2 SNEGSKA (reference sequence). V gave up 0 bases and J gave up 1 base; unmatched junction bases: 6. The CDR3 is made up of 15 amino acids. CDR3: CSARDLAGESYEQYF. The CDR3 nucleotides are TGCAGTGCTAGAGATCTTGCGGGAGAGTCCTACGAGCAGTACTTC.

This clonotype was picked up a small number of times. This sequence joins TRBV6-1 and TRBJ1-2; D is unclear. CDR1 MNHNS and CDR2 SASEGT come from the germline V gene. Trimming removed 7 bases at V and 6 bases at J, with 12 bases between. The CDR3 spans 12 residues. For the CDR3, the DNA is TGTGCCAGCACCCCGGGTTACCATGGCTACACCTTC. It yields the protein CASTPGYHGYTF.

This rearrangement joins TRBV4-3 to TRBJ2-1; 8 bases match TRBD2. The V and J ends lost 0 bases and 8 bases, in that order; junction bases with no gene match: 6. This CDR3 has 15 residues. Germline loops: CDR1 LGHNA, CDR2 YSLEER. The DNA for the CDR3 is TGCGCCAGCAGCCAAGACCGGGAGGGCCGGGATGAGCAGTTCTTC. Its protein product is CASSQDREGRDEQFF.

The chain combines TRBV12-3 or TRBV12-4 with TRBJ1-5, with D tentatively TRBD1 (5 bases). The CDR3 is 15 residues long. V lost 7 bases and J lost 2, with 15 bases in between. The CDR3 sequence is CASTPGGEGNQPQHF. The DNA for the CDR3 is TGTGCCAGCACCCCGGGGGGGGAGGGCAATCAGCCCCAGCATTTT.

This clonotype was found a few times. The gene calls are TRBV20-1 and TRBJ2-7, with a possible D match to TRBD1 (6 bases). Trimming left V 5 bases short and J 1 base short, with 21 bases between. The CDR3 covers 16 residues. Germline loops: CDR1 DFQATT, CDR2 SNEGSKA (reference sequence). The CDR3 nucleotides are TGCAGTGCTCAAAGGACAGACCGAAGCCTTTCCTACGAGCAGTACTTC. Translated, it gives CSAQRTDRSLSYEQYF.

This clonotype was observed many times. The chain is built from TRBV20-1 and TRBJ2-5; unclear D gene. Trimming removed 6 bases at V and 2 bases at J, with 16 bases between. Germline loops: CDR1 DFQATT, CDR2 SNEGSKA (reference sequence). CDR3 size: 14 residues. The CDR3 DNA follows: TGCAGTGCAGACCCCCGACGGGTTCAAGAGACCCAGTACTTC. It translates to CSADPRRVQETQYF.

There are a few counts of this clonotype. The V and J genes are TRBV3-1 and TRBJ2-7; D is unclear. This CDR3 spans 11 amino acids. Germline CDR1 LGHDT, CDR2 YNNKEL (reference sequence). Trimming removed 5 bases from V and 6 bases from J, with 8 bases in between. The CDR3 bases are TGTGCCAGCAGCTTTGCCGGCGAGCAGTACTTC. Its translation: CASSFAGEQYF.

There are a few counts of this clonotype. The V gene is TRBV4-2, the J gene TRBJ2-3; 8 nucleotides line up with TRBD2. V shed 0 bases, J shed 2 bases, and the junction held 7 bases outside the gene matches. The CDR3 loop spans 17 amino acids. The germline CDR1 and CDR2 sequences are LGHNA and YNFKEQ. The CDR3 region is CASSQDGLAGLTDTQYF. DNA for the CDR3: TGTGCCAGCAGCCAAGATGGTCTAGCGGGCCTCACAGATACGCAGTATTTT.

The chain uses TRBV12-3 or TRBV12-4 and TRBJ2-5, with D possibly being TRBD2 (5 bases). V was trimmed by 2 bases and J by 5 bases, leaving 15 bases between them. The CDR3 covers 15 residues. The CDR3 spells CASSLSGSRRETQYF. The CDR3 DNA sequence: TGTGCCAGCAGTTTATCGGGAAGTCGGAGGGAGACCCAGTACTTC.

This clonotype has a count of ten or more. The chain uses TRBV6-5 and TRBJ2-7, with D possibly matching TRBD1 (5 bases). V was trimmed by 0 bases and J by 3 bases, leaving 12 bases between them. From germline, CDR1 is MNHEY and CDR2 SVGAGI. This CDR3 comprises 15 residues. In DNA, the CDR3 is TGTGCCAGCAGTTACTCGTCCCAGGGTATCTACGAGCAGTACTTC. Protein sequence: CASSYSSQGIYEQYF.

V gene TRBV9 combines with J gene TRBJ1-1; no clear D gene. CDR1 SGDLS and CDR2 YYNGEE come from the germline V gene. V lost 3 bases, J lost 3 bases, and 12 bases lay in between. This CDR3 has 14 residues. CDR3 protein: CASSGSGGDTEAFF. CDR3 nucleotide sequence: TGTGCCAGCAGCGGATCGGGCGGGGACACTGAAGCTTTCTTT. The complete variable domain, with remaining parts taken from reference TRBV9 and TRBJ1-1, reads DSGVTQTPKHLITATGQRVTLRCSPRSGDLSVYWYQQSLDQGLQFLIQYYNGEERAKGNILERFSAQQFPDLHSELNLSSLELGDSALYFCASSGSGGDTEAFFGQGTRLTVV.

The CDR3 DNA is TGTGCCACCAGCACGGGGGACAGGGGATCGAACACTGAAGCTTTCTTT. Its translation: CATSTGDRGSNTEAFF. The chain couples TRBV15 to TRBJ1-1, with 10 bases fitting TRBD1. The CDR3 contains 16 residues. The trim removed 4 bases at V and 1 base at J, leaving 6 bases unmatched. Germline CDR1 reads LNHNV; CDR2 reads YYDKDF (reference sequence).

Only a few counts were recorded for this clonotype. V gene TRBV20-1 combines with J gene TRBJ2-5, with 7 nucleotides matching TRBD1. The germline V gene has CDR1 DFQATT and CDR2 SNEGSKA (reference sequence). V dropped 0 bases and J dropped 4; count of bases not matched to a gene: 8. This CDR3 has 15 amino acids. The CDR3 spells CSARDERRQGETQYF. Here the CDR3 DNA reads TGCAGTGCTAGAGATGAACGACGACAGGGAGAGACCCAGTACTTC.

The sample holds many counts of this clonotype. V is TRBV7-9 and J is TRBJ2-7, with D perhaps given as TRBD1 or TRBD2 (6 bases each). V lost 6 bases, J lost 0 bases, and 9 bases lay in between. CDR1 is SEHNR, CDR2 FQNEAQ, per germline (reference sequence). The CDR3 is made up of 13 amino acids. Here the CDR3 reads CASRQGGSYEQYF. The CDR3 DNA sequence: TGTGCCAGCAGACAGGGAGGCTCCTACGAGCAGTACTTC.

The V and J genes are TRBV20-1 and TRBJ2-1; 8 nucleotides agree with TRBD2. Germline CDR1 is DFQATT and CDR2 is SNEGSKA (reference sequence). CDR3 length equals 15 residues. With V trimmed by 6 bases and J by 8 bases, 15 bases remained unmatched. The CDR3 bases are TGCAGTGCAGAGGACGTAGCGGGGACCAGGGATGAGCAGTTCTTC. Amino acid sequence: CSAEDVAGTRDEQFF.

J is TRBJ1-2 and V is TRBV18; 10 bases match TRBD1. The length of the CDR3 is 14 residues. Germline V gene sequence: CDR1 KGHSH, CDR2 LQKENI. The V segment lost 5 bases and the J segment 5 bases; nucleotides outside the gene matches: 5. DNA for the CDR3: TGTGCCAGCTCAACCGGGACAGGGGAGTATGGCTACACCTTC. It specifies CASSTGTGEYGYTF.

The chain carries TRBV11-2 and TRBJ2-3; possibly TRBD1 for D (5 bases). This CDR3 contains 14 residues. Germline assignment: CDR1 SGHAT and CDR2 FQNNGV. The V end lost 3 bases, the J end lost 6 bases, and 13 bases lay between the germline ends. The CDR3 reads CASSLVFGADTQYF. DNA for the CDR3: TGTGCCAGCAGCTTGGTTTTTGGGGCGGATACGCAGTATTTT. The full variable domain, in which reference TRBV11-2 and TRBJ2-3 provide the parts outside the CDR3, is EAGVAQSPRYKIIEKRQSVAFWCNPISGHATLYWYQQILGQGPKLLIQFQNNGVVDDSQLPKDRFSAERLKGVDSTLKIQPAKLEDSAVYLCASSLVFGADTQYFGPGTRLTVL.

This clonotype was seen more than once but under ten times. The chain uses TRBV20-1 and TRBJ2-2; 7 bases align to TRBD2. Per the germline V gene, CDR1 is DFQATT and CDR2 is SNEGSKA (reference sequence). The CDR3 extends over 13 amino acids. Trimming at V came to 4 bases and at J to 2 bases, leaving 1 base not matched to a gene. The CDR3 coding sequence is TGCAGTGCTAAGGGACTAAACACCGGGGAGCTGTTTTTT. It encodes CSAKGLNTGELFF.

Ten or more counts support this clonotype. V gene TRBV5-1 combines with J gene TRBJ2-7; a weak D match, TRBD1 (5 bases). Germline values: CDR1 SGHRS, CDR2 YFSETQ. Trimming shortened V by 0 bases and J by 7 bases, and 14 bases separated the two germline ends. This CDR3 contains 14 residues. Here the CDR3 reads CASSLEGVLSEQYF. The DNA of the CDR3 is TGCGCCAGCAGCTTGGAAGGGGTTTTATCAGAGCAGTACTTC.

Here the CDR3 DNA reads TGCGCCAGCAGCCGCGACGGGGAGAGCTCCTACGAGCAGTACTTC. This codes for CASSRDGESSYEQYF. This sequence joins TRBV5-1 and TRBJ2-7; a possible D gene is TRBD2 (5 bases). This CDR3 contains 15 residues. V lost 4 bases to trimming and J lost 0 bases, with 14 bases between them. Germline lookup yields CDR1 SGHRS and CDR2 YFSETQ. The whole variable domain, filled in from reference TRBV5-1 and TRBJ2-7, reads KAGVTQTPRYLIKTRGQQVTLSCSPISGHRSVSWYQQTPGQGLQFLFEYFSETQRNKGNFPGRFSGRQFSNSRSEMNVSTLELGDSALYLCASSRDGESSYEQYFGPGTRLTVT.

The chain combines TRBV20-1 with TRBJ2-1; 8 bases match TRBD2. J lost 11 bases, V lost 3 bases, and 6 bases had no gene match. The germline gives CDR1 DFQATT, CDR2 SNEGSKA (reference sequence). The CDR3 totals 12 residues. CDR3 in DNA: TGCAGTGCTAGCGGGAGGGCCTCCCAGCAGTTCTTC. Amino acid sequence: CSASGRASQQFF.

There are many counts of this clonotype. The rearrangement uses TRBV29-1 and TRBJ2-3, with D possibly TRBD2 on 6 matching bases. CDR3 size: 14 residues. Trimming shortened V by 6 bases and J by 5 bases, and 18 bases separated the two germline ends. Germline V gene lookup returns CDR1 SQVTM and CDR2 ANQGSEA. This chain's CDR3 is CSVPIAEFGDTQYF. The CDR3 region has the DNA TGCAGCGTACCCATAGCGGAATTCGGAGATACGCAGTATTTT.

This chain connects TRBV6-5 to TRBJ2-1, with 12 bases identical to TRBD2. J gave up 7 bases and V 4 bases, and 5 bases lay outside the gene matches. The CDR3 loop spans 15 amino acids. In germline, CDR1 is MNHEY, CDR2 SVGAGI. The CDR3 coding sequence is TGTGCCAGCAGTTGGGGGCTAGCGGGAGGGAATGAGCAGTTCTTC. Translation gives CASSWGLAGGNEQFF.

Only a few counts were recorded for this clonotype. The chain is built from TRBV7-2 and TRBJ2-1, with 12 bases that match TRBD2. Per the germline V gene, CDR1 is SGHTA and CDR2 is FQGNSA. J was trimmed by 6 bases and V by 7 bases; bases with no gene match: 7. The CDR3 runs to 15 residues. The CDR3 loop is CASKISGLAGNEQFF. CDR3 in DNA: TGTGCCAGCAAAATTTCGGGACTAGCGGGCAATGAGCAGTTCTTC.